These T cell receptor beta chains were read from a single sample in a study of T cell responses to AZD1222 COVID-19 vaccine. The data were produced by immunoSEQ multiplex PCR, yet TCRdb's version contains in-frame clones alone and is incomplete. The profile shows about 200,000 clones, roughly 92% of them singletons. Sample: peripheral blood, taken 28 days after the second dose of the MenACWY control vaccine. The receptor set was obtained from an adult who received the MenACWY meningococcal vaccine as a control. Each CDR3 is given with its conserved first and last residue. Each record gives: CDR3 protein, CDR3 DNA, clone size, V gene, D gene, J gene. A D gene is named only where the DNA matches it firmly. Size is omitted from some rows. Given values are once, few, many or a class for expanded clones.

CDR3aa: CASSQDRGSPLHF
CDR3nt: TGTGCCAGCAGCCAAGATAGAGGTTCACCCCTCCACTTT
abundance: .
v_gene: TRBV14
d_gene: .
j_gene: TRBJ1-6

CDR3aa: CAIDRGSGNTIYF
CDR3nt: TGTGCCATCGACCGGGGCTCTGGAAACACCATATATTTT
abundance: .
v_gene: TRBV10-3
d_gene: .
j_gene: TRBJ1-3

CDR3aa: CASSLLGAPLHF
CDR3nt: TGTGCCAGCAGCTTGTTGGGGGCACCCCTCCACTTT
abundance: .
v_gene: TRBV5-4
d_gene: .
j_gene: TRBJ1-6

CDR3aa: CASRAAWVAFF
CDR3nt: TGTGCCAGCAGGGCCGCATGGGTAGCTTTCTTT
abundance: .
v_gene: TRBV28
d_gene: .
j_gene: TRBJ1-1

CDR3aa: CASSGPGTSGSSEQYF
CDR3nt: TGTGCCAGCAGTGGCCCCGGGACTAGCGGGAGTAGCGAGCAGTACTTC
abundance: .
v_gene: TRBV28
d_gene: TRBD2
j_gene: TRBJ2-7

CDR3aa: CASSPRTDSPLHF
CDR3nt: TGTGCCAGTAGTCCTCGCACAGATTCACCCCTCCACTTT
abundance: .
v_gene: TRBV19
d_gene: .
j_gene: TRBJ1-6

CDR3aa: CASSGQGFSQPQHF
CDR3nt: TGTGCCAGCAGTGGACAGGGGTTTAGTCAGCCCCAGCATTTT
abundance: .
v_gene: TRBV28
d_gene: TRBD1
j_gene: TRBJ1-5

CDR3aa: CASSSSRGTRSDGYTF
CDR3nt: TGTGCCAGCAGCTCAAGTCGGGGGACAAGGAGCGATGGCTACACCTTC
abundance: .
v_gene: TRBV7-9
d_gene: .
j_gene: TRBJ1-2

CDR3aa: CATSDFRGGRAVNEQFF
CDR3nt: TGTGCCACCAGTGATTTCCGGGGCGGGAGGGCCGTCAATGAGCAGTTCTTC
abundance: .
v_gene: TRBV24-1
d_gene: TRBD2
j_gene: TRBJ2-1

CDR3aa: CASSWGQVYEQYF
CDR3nt: TGTGCCAGCAGCTGGGGGCAGGTCTACGAGCAGTACTTC
abundance: once
v_gene: TRBV7-2
d_gene: .
j_gene: TRBJ2-7

CDR3aa: CASSPLRGGTGNQPQHF
CDR3nt: TGTGCCAGCAGTCCCCTCCGGGGAGGGACCGGCAATCAGCCCCAGCATTTT
abundance: .
v_gene: TRBV27
d_gene: .
j_gene: TRBJ1-5

CDR3aa: CANKPHPDRNHNQPQHF
CDR3nt: TGTGCCAACAAACCCCATCCTGACAGGAATCACAATCAGCCCCAGCATTTT
abundance: .
v_gene: TRBV11-2
d_gene: .
j_gene: TRBJ1-5

CDR3aa: CASSWGGFSNQPQHF
CDR3nt: TGTGCCAGCAGTTGGGGAGGGTTTAGCAATCAGCCCCAGCATTTT
abundance: few
v_gene: TRBV2
d_gene: .
j_gene: TRBJ1-5

CDR3aa: CASSARQGSRSPLHF
CDR3nt: TGTGCCAGCAGCGCCCGACAGGGATCTCGGTCACCCCTCCACTTT
abundance: .
v_gene: TRBV7-2
d_gene: TRBD1
j_gene: TRBJ1-6

CDR3aa: CASSLEVRQPQHF
CDR3nt: TGTGCCAGCAGTTTAGAGGTTAGGCAGCCCCAGCATTTT
abundance: .
v_gene: TRBV27
d_gene: .
j_gene: TRBJ1-5

CDR3aa: CARRGPGQGILQETQYF
CDR3nt: TGCGCCAGGCGAGGTCCTGGACAGGGCATCCTCCAAGAGACCCAGTACTTC
abundance: .
v_gene: TRBV23-1
d_gene: TRBD1
j_gene: TRBJ2-5

CDR3aa: CASSPTSGAGPDTQYF
CDR3nt: TGTGCCAGCAGCCCAACTAGCGGAGCTGGACCAGATACGCAGTATTTT
abundance: .
v_gene: TRBV7-9
d_gene: TRBD2
j_gene: TRBJ2-3

CDR3aa: CASSRRAGQGTSYNEQFF
CDR3nt: TGTGCCAGCAGCCGTCGAGCCGGACAGGGGACGTCCTACAATGAGCAGTTCTTC
abundance: .
v_gene: TRBV7-8
d_gene: TRBD1
j_gene: TRBJ2-1

CDR3aa: CASSSFRPRSNQPQHF
CDR3nt: TGCGCCAGCAGTTCCTTTCGTCCGCGTAGCAATCAGCCCCAGCATTTT
abundance: .
v_gene: TRBV10-1
d_gene: .
j_gene: TRBJ1-5

CDR3aa: CASSGGRGDEGDEQYF
CDR3nt: TGTGCCAGCAGTGGGGGACGGGGTGATGAAGGCGACGAGCAGTACTTC
abundance: .
v_gene: TRBV28
d_gene: .
j_gene: TRBJ2-7

CDR3aa: CASSLDRWATEAFF
CDR3nt: TGTGCCAGCAGCTTGGACAGATGGGCCACTGAAGCTTTCTTT
abundance: once
v_gene: TRBV13
d_gene: .
j_gene: TRBJ1-1

CDR3aa: CASSESAVNTEAFF
CDR3nt: TGCGCCAGCAGTGAGTCGGCGGTGAACACTGAAGCTTTCTTT
abundance: .
v_gene: TRBV10-2
d_gene: .
j_gene: TRBJ1-1

CDR3aa: CASSRTSDPYNEQFF
CDR3nt: TGTGCCAGTAGTCGGACTAGCGACCCGTACAATGAGCAGTTCTTC
abundance: .
v_gene: TRBV19
d_gene: TRBD2
j_gene: TRBJ2-1

CDR3aa: CASSPTGTSGYTF
CDR3nt: TGTGCCAGCAGTCCCACAGGGACTAGTGGCTACACCTTC
abundance: once
v_gene: TRBV27
d_gene: .
j_gene: TRBJ1-2

CDR3aa: CASSLRDSSDQPQHF
CDR3nt: TGTGCCAGCAGTTTGCGCGACAGTTCCGACCAGCCCCAGCATTTT
abundance: .
v_gene: TRBV27
d_gene: .
j_gene: TRBJ1-5

CDR3aa: CASSYTRGSNQPQHF
CDR3nt: TGTGCCAGCAGTTACACCAGGGGAAGCAATCAGCCCCAGCATTTT
abundance: .
v_gene: TRBV6-5
d_gene: .
j_gene: TRBJ1-5

CDR3aa: CASTGTLYEQYF
CDR3nt: TGTGCCAGTACCGGGACCCTCTACGAGCAGTACTTC
abundance: .
v_gene: TRBV28
d_gene: .
j_gene: TRBJ2-7

CDR3aa: CASSPGQGSDGYTF
CDR3nt: TGTGCCAGCTCACCCGGACAGGGAAGTGATGGCTACACCTTC
abundance: once
v_gene: TRBV18
d_gene: TRBD1
j_gene: TRBJ1-2

CDR3aa: CASSFRDSSTDTQYF
CDR3nt: TGTGCCAGCAGCTTCCGGGACAGTAGCACAGATACGCAGTATTTT
abundance: .
v_gene: TRBV11-3
d_gene: TRBD1
j_gene: TRBJ2-3

CDR3aa: CASSPGTGAYNEQFF
CDR3nt: TGCGCCAGCAGTCCCGGGACAGGGGCCTACAATGAGCAGTTCTTC
abundance: .
v_gene: TRBV4-3
d_gene: TRBD1
j_gene: TRBJ2-1

CDR3aa: CSGVGQGEEAFF
CDR3nt: TGCAGCGGTGTGGGACAGGGGGAAGAAGCTTTCTTT
abundance: .
v_gene: TRBV29-1
d_gene: TRBD1
j_gene: TRBJ1-1

CDR3aa: CSAQGTGIYEQYF
CDR3nt: TGCAGCGCCCAAGGGACAGGGATCTACGAGCAGTACTTC
abundance: .
v_gene: TRBV29-1
d_gene: TRBD1
j_gene: TRBJ2-7

CDR3aa: CASSLSGTGTDTQYF
CDR3nt: TGTGCCAGCAGCTTAAGTGGGACAGGGACAGATACGCAGTATTTT
abundance: .
v_gene: TRBV11-3
d_gene: TRBD1
j_gene: TRBJ2-3

CDR3aa: CASIQGGYEQYF
CDR3nt: TGTGCCAGCATCCAAGGGGGGTACGAGCAGTACTTC
abundance: .
v_gene: TRBV6-5
d_gene: .
j_gene: TRBJ2-7

CDR3aa: CASSLMTEAFF
CDR3nt: TGTGCCAGCAGTTTGATGACTGAAGCTTTCTTT
abundance: .
v_gene: TRBV28
d_gene: .
j_gene: TRBJ1-1

CDR3aa: CASSLPWGETANYGYTF
CDR3nt: TGTGCCAGCAGCCTCCCCTGGGGGGAGACAGCTAACTATGGCTACACCTTC
abundance: .
v_gene: TRBV7-9
d_gene: .
j_gene: TRBJ1-2

CDR3aa: CASSRDRGTGEQYF
CDR3nt: TGTGCCAGCAGTCGGGACAGGGGAACGGGCGAGCAGTACTTC
abundance: .
v_gene: TRBV6-5
d_gene: TRBD1
j_gene: TRBJ2-7

CDR3aa: CAISVRNPETQYF
CDR3nt: TGTGCCATCAGTGTGAGGAATCCGGAGACCCAGTACTTC
abundance: once
v_gene: TRBV10-3
d_gene: .
j_gene: TRBJ2-5

CDR3aa: CASRQDRGHYEQYF
CDR3nt: TGTGCCAGCAGACAGGACAGGGGGCACTACGAGCAGTACTTC
abundance: .
v_gene: TRBV6-5
d_gene: TRBD1
j_gene: TRBJ2-7

CDR3aa: CASSILQGAHSGYTF
CDR3nt: TGTGCCAGCAGCATTCTCCAGGGGGCACATAGTGGCTACACCTTC
abundance: .
v_gene: TRBV6-5
d_gene: TRBD1
j_gene: TRBJ1-2

CDR3aa: CASRGTGEQPQHF
CDR3nt: TGTGCCAGCAGGGGGACAGGGGAACAGCCCCAGCATTTT
abundance: .
v_gene: TRBV2
d_gene: TRBD1
j_gene: TRBJ1-5

CDR3aa: CASSYRGLGQPQHF
CDR3nt: TGTGCCAGCAGCTACAGGGGTCTGGGCCAGCCCCAGCATTTT
abundance: .
v_gene: TRBV5-6
d_gene: TRBD1
j_gene: TRBJ1-5

CDR3aa: CASSTEGYQPQHF
CDR3nt: TGTGCCAGTAGTACTGAGGGGTATCAGCCCCAGCATTTT
abundance: .
v_gene: TRBV19
d_gene: .
j_gene: TRBJ1-5

CDR3aa: CSASRVDEKLFF
CDR3nt: TGCAGTGCCAGTAGGGTCGACGAAAAACTGTTTTTT
abundance: few
v_gene: TRBV20-1
d_gene: .
j_gene: TRBJ1-4

CDR3aa: CASSLGAGYTF
CDR3nt: TGTGCCAGCAGCTTAGGGGCTGGCTACACCTTC
abundance: .
v_gene: TRBV7-2
d_gene: .
j_gene: TRBJ1-2

CDR3aa: CASSREWGDEAFF
CDR3nt: TGTGCCAGCAGCCGAGAGTGGGGCGATGAAGCTTTCTTT
abundance: .
v_gene: TRBV3-1/TRBV3-2
d_gene: .
j_gene: TRBJ1-1